Following are 8 T cell receptor beta chains from one sample sequenced in a study of cytomegalovirus exposure and HLA in healthy donors. Sequencing was performed with immunoSEQ multiplex PCR; in TCRdb, only in-frame clones are kept and a portion is missing. In the table there are about 72,000 clones, less than 95% of which are singletons. The sequenced sample consisted of PBMCs. These receptors all stem from a woman aged 18-29 years in good health and CMV-seropositive.

J is TRBJ1-1 and V is TRBV19; the D is unclear. The V and J ends lost 3 bases and 1 base respectively, with 9 bases between them. The germline gives CDR1 LNHDA, CDR2 SQIVND (reference sequence). The CDR3 spans 14 residues. The CDR3 is CASSILAGNTEAFF. For the CDR3, the DNA is TGTGCCAGTAGTATTTTAGCGGGGAACACTGAAGCTTTCTTT.

The chain's CDR3 is CASSVGSADTQYF. For the CDR3, the DNA is TGTGCCAGCAGCGTAGGTAGCGCAGATACGCAGTATTTT. This chain connects TRBV9 to TRBJ2-3; a possible D gene is TRBD2 (5 bases). The CDR3 is 13 residues long. Germline V gene sequence: CDR1 SGDLS, CDR2 YYNGEE. Trimming shortened V by 0 bases and J by 4 bases, and 6 bases separated the two germline ends.

This sequence joins TRBV10-1 and TRBJ2-5; unclear D gene. Looked up from germline, CDR1 is WNHNN and CDR2 is SYGVQD (reference sequence). Trimming took 3 bases from V and 7 from J, leaving 18 bases between them. The CDR3 totals 15 residues. DNA of the CDR3: TGCGCCAGCAGTGATCATGCTACCCCGCCTGGGACCCAGTACTTC. This gives the protein CASSDHATPPGTQYF.

V is TRBV29-1 and J is TRBJ1-5, with D unclear. The germline V gene has CDR1 SQVTM and CDR2 ANQGSEA. The CDR3 is made up of 13 amino acids. The V and J ends lost 4 bases and 0 bases respectively, with 7 bases between them. Written as DNA, the CDR3 is TGCAGCGTTGGGTCGGTTAGCAATCAGCCCCAGCATTTT. This codes for CSVGSVSNQPQHF.

This chain uses TRBV6-1 with TRBJ2-7, with 9 bases aligning to TRBD2. Germline V gene data show CDR1 as MNHNS and CDR2 as SASEGT. CDR3 length: 13 residues. With V trimmed by 10 bases and J by 3 bases, 7 bases remained unmatched. CDR3 sequence reads: CAIQTSGFYEQYF. The CDR3 DNA follows: TGTGCCATCCAGACTAGCGGCTTCTACGAGCAGTACTTC.

This chain uses TRBV2 with TRBJ1-5; possibly TRBD1 for D (6 bases). The V end lost 9 bases, the J end lost 2 bases, and 11 bases lay between the germline ends. The CDR3 spans 13 residues. The V gene's germline CDR1 is SNHLY and CDR2 FYNNEI. The CDR3 sequence is CARGGGGNQPQHF. Here the CDR3 DNA reads TGTGCCAGAGGGGGGGGTGGCAATCAGCCCCAGCATTTT.

The chain links TRBV7-2 to TRBJ2-2; D possibly corresponds to TRBD2 (5 bases). V lost 6 bases and J lost 4, with 9 bases in between. The CDR3 loop spans 13 amino acids. Per the germline V gene, CDR1 is SGHTA and CDR2 is FQGNSA. The CDR3, as DNA: TGTGCCAGCAGACCGGACTCCACCGGGGAGCTGTTTTTT. Translating gives CASRPDSTGELFF.

On this clone: The germline gene is not matched at one end of the junction; a read error may be the cause. CDR3 region: CASSIAGGHYEQYF. The CDR3 DNA reads TGTGCCAGTAGCATAGCGGGAGGGCACTACGAGCAGTACTTC. The gene calls are TRBV19 and TRBJ2-7, with 11 bases matching TRBD2. CDR3 length equals 14 residues. From germline, CDR1 is LNHDA and CDR2 SQIVND (reference sequence). The entire variable domain, with the rest obtained from reference TRBV19 and TRBJ2-7, is as follows: DGGITQSPKYLFRKEGQNVTLSCEQNLNHDAMYWYRQDPGQGLRLIYYSQIVNDFQKGDIAEGYSVSREKKESFPLTVTSAQKNPTAFYLCASSIAGGHYEQYFGPGTRLTVT.